This T cell receptor beta chain was retrieved from a study of early T cells in non-severe SARS-CoV-2 infection. MiXCR was run by TCRdb on the 5' RACE reads, yielding one entry per CDR3 protein. The repertoire holds roughly 29,000 distinct CDR3 sequences, with just under 3% as singletons. By frequency in the sample, this clonotype is medium-sized (0.01 to 0.1%). The CDR3 runs 14 residues. The sequencing sample was made of whole blood. The receptor was isolated from an adult who was a healthcare worker with PCR-confirmed SARS-CoV-2 infection or an uninfected control (not recorded which). This chain joins TRBV21-1 and TRBJ2-7; the D call in the table, TRBD1, was not verified against the DNA. TRBV21-1 is shown as a pseudogene. DNA for the CDR3: TGTGCCAGCAGCACTAGACAGGGGTACTACGAGCAGTACGTC. Translating it yields CASSTRQGYYEQYV.